This entry describes one TCR beta chain. What it binds is not known. The data derive from a study of shared clonotypes between healthy human individuals. TCRdb keeps only in-frame clones here, not all; method: immunoSEQ multiplex PCR. Here the sample spans approximately 980,000 clones, approximately 76% being singletons. Per germline, CDR1 SGHVS and CDR2 FQNEAQ. Trimming removed 4 bases at V and 3 bases at J, with 10 bases between. This CDR3 is 15 amino acids long. Study conclusions and caveats: Naive subsets tended to show greater estimated richness than memory subsets.

The receptor was isolated from a man aged 18-30 years in good health. The sequenced material came from memory CD4+ T cells sorted from blood. Sample subset: CD45RA-negative fraction. The chain has TRBV7-8 and TRBJ1-6; TRBD1 is a possible D gene (6 bases). The CDR3 spells CASSSDSIYNSPLHF. DNA for the CDR3: TGTGCCAGCAGCTCGGACAGCATCTATAATTCACCCCTCCACTTT.